This T cell receptor beta chain was found in a study of T cell responses to AZD1222 COVID-19 vaccine. Across the whole study: Second-dose groups at about 4 or about 12 weeks were pooled. Study-wide results and caveats: Donors were mostly white British, more females; clonal diversity possibly underestimated. Repertoires were sampled only after the peak T cell response. Reportedly, nearly half of unique spike TCRs recognized epitopes outside B.1.351/B.1.1.7 mutations.

Looked up from germline, CDR1 is MNHNY and CDR2 is SVGAGI (reference sequence). V was trimmed by 8 bases and J by 8 bases, leaving 12 bases between them. This CDR3 region has 11 residues. Clones were read by immunoSEQ multiplex PCR, and TCRdb kept only the in-frame ones, dropping some. The data contain 140,000 or so clones, approximately 91% of them seen just once; the ten biggest clones take up approximately 4.8%. Worth noting for this clone: What it recognizes is unknown.

V and J are TRBV6-6 and TRBJ1-2; tentative D call: TRBD1 (5 bases). The TCR comes from an adult in good health. Sequences were derived from peripheral blood, sampled on day 0 of AZD1222 vaccination. The CDR3 region is CASFGAWGYTF. The CDR3 nucleotides read TGTGCCAGCTTTGGGGCCTGGGGCTACACCTTC.